This T cell receptor (beta chain) originates from a study of graft-versus-host responses after intestinal transplantation. Study-level background: Each of the recipients got a multivisceral, liver-intestinal, or isolated intestinal transplant. The study gave all recipients anti-thymocyte globulin induction, then tacrolimus and steroids for about 3 years.

Measured with immunoSEQ multiplex PCR; TCRdb has only the in-frame clones, and not every one. The sample records around 97,000 clones, 91% being singletons. Germline values: CDR1 MNHEY, CDR2 SVGAGI. Trimming cost V 2 bases and J 1 base, with 12 bases left between them. The CDR3 runs to 15 residues. Study observations and caveats: Some GvH clones appeared in ileal mucosa or blood before recipient bone marrow.

Note on this clone: Its specificity is not known.

The gene calls are TRBV6-5 and TRBJ2-7; TRBD2 is a possible D gene (7 bases). This sample comprised unstimulated CD4+ T cells sorted from spleen or lymph node cells, obtained before transplant. This TCR derives from a human donor who was the organ donor for an intestinal transplant. CDR3 in DNA: TGTGCCAGCAGTTACCAACGGGGGGCTTCCTACGAGCAGTACTTC. Amino acid sequence: CASSYQRGASYEQYF.